Following are 14 T cell receptor beta chains from one sample sequenced in a study of neurological immune-mediated disorders. TCRdb re-analysed the 5' RACE reads in MiXCR, keeping a single row per CDR3 protein. The repertoire holds fewer than 60,000 distinct CDR3 sequences, 9% to 12% seen once, with over 4% in the top ten. The sequenced sample was PBMCs. These receptors were collected from a man aged 70 or older with HTLV-1-associated myelopathy (HAM/TSP).

Ten or more counts support this clonotype. The chain links TRBV20-1 to TRBJ1-5; 7 nucleotides agree with TRBD1. CDR1 is DFQATT and CDR2 is SNEGSKA in the germline V gene (reference sequence). This CDR3 is 14 amino acids long. Losses at the gene ends were 6 bases for V and 0 bases for J; bases not matched to a gene: 5. The CDR3 spells CSAWTGISNQPQHF. CDR3 DNA sequence: TGCAGTGCCTGGACAGGAATTAGCAATCAGCCCCAGCATTTT.

Many counts were recorded for this clonotype. The chain joins TRBV12-3 or TRBV12-4 to TRBJ2-7; 7 bases are shared with TRBD1. The trim removed 3 bases at V and 6 bases at J, leaving 11 bases unmatched. This CDR3 comprises 15 residues. Here the CDR3 reads CASSFNDRALSEQYF. DNA of the CDR3: TGTGCCAGCAGTTTTAACGACAGGGCCCTATCCGAGCAGTACTTC.

This clonotype was recorded many times. The rearrangement uses TRBV9 and TRBJ2-3; 10 bases match TRBD1. Trimming cost V 4 bases and J 4 bases; bases outside gene matches: 3. This CDR3 is 14 amino acids long. Germline assignment: CDR1 SGDLS and CDR2 YYNGEE. CDR3 sequence reads: CASSLTGGSDTQYF. The CDR3 nucleotides are TGTGCCAGCAGCCTGACAGGGGGCTCAGATACGCAGTATTTT.

The chain links TRBV6-2 or TRBV6-3 to TRBJ2-1; 8 bases are a match to TRBD2. CDR3 length equals 15 residues. Losses at the gene ends were 0 bases for V and 7 bases for J; bases not matched to a gene: 5. Germline CDR1 and CDR2: MNHEY and SVGEGT. The CDR3 sequence: CASSYSGGRRNEQFF. The CDR3 DNA is TGTGCCAGCAGTTACTCCGGCGGGAGGCGTAATGAGCAGTTCTTC.

In this sample, this clonotype turned up many times. CDR3 region: CASSSLRLSYNEQFF. CDR3 bases: TGTGCCAGCAGCTCCCTACGGCTGAGCTACAATGAGCAGTTCTTC. The chain links TRBV7-2 to TRBJ2-1; D call uncertain. Germline V gives CDR1 SGHTA, CDR2 FQGNSA. CDR3 size: 15 residues. V was cut by 4 bases and J by 3 bases, with 13 bases left in between.

About this clonotype: Relative to the germline gene, one junction end is altered; a read error may explain this. The chain has TRBV5-1 and TRBJ2-2; D is undetermined. Germline V gene data show CDR1 as SGHRS and CDR2 as YFSETQ. This CDR3 has 13 amino acids. The CDR3 sequence: CSSTPATLGELFF. The DNA of the CDR3 is TGCTCCAGCACCCCCGCTACCCTCGGGGAGCTGTTTTTT.

Many counts were recorded for this clonotype. This rearrangement joins TRBV7-2 to TRBJ2-3; 10 positions match TRBD2. J lost 5 bases, V lost 2 bases, and 7 bases had no gene match. The germline CDR1 and CDR2 sequences are SGHTA and FQGNSA. The CDR3 is 16 residues long. The CDR3 DNA sequence: TGTGCCAGCAGCTTACAGAGCGGGAGGGCGGGAGATACGCAGTATTTT. Translated, it gives CASSLQSGRAGDTQYF.

This clonotype was detected ten times or more. The rearrangement uses TRBV9 and TRBJ2-1; 16 nucleotides align to TRBD2. The CDR3 runs to 20 residues. Germline V gene data show CDR1 as SGDLS and CDR2 as YYNGEE. V shed 0 bases, J shed 1 base, and the junction held 7 bases outside the gene matches. CDR3 amino acids: CASSVETGLAGGPSYNEQFF. CDR3 in DNA: TGTGCCAGCAGCGTAGAGACGGGACTAGCGGGAGGGCCGTCCTACAATGAGCAGTTCTTC. The whole variable domain, filled in from reference TRBV9 and TRBJ2-1, reads DSGVTQTPKHLITATGQRVTLRCSPRSGDLSVYWYQQSLDQGLQFLIQYYNGEERAKGNILERFSAQQFPDLHSELNLSSLELGDSALYFCASSVETGLAGGPSYNEQFFGPGTRLTVL.

This clonotype has a count of ten or more. V usage is TRBV4-3 and J usage is TRBJ2-3, with TRBD2 matching 11 bases. Trimming cost V 0 bases and J 4 bases; bases outside gene matches: 15. Germline lookup yields CDR1 LGHNA and CDR2 YSLEER. This CDR3 has 20 amino acids. CDR3 residues: CASSQESSTLVAGGPDTQYF. Here the CDR3 DNA reads TGCGCCAGCAGCCAAGAATCCTCAACCCTGGTAGCGGGAGGGCCAGATACGCAGTATTTT.

J is TRBJ2-5 and V is TRBV5-1; the match to TRBD1 covers 8 bases. J lost 6 bases, V lost 0 bases, and 10 bases had no gene match. The CDR3 sequence is 16 residues long. The germline V gene has CDR1 SGHRS and CDR2 YFSETQ. Written as DNA, the CDR3 is TGCGCCAGCAGCTTGGACGGGACAGGAGGGTCGCAGACCCAGTACTTC. It translates to CASSLDGTGGSQTQYF. The complete variable domain, with remaining parts taken from reference TRBV5-1 and TRBJ2-5, reads KAGVTQTPRYLIKTRGQQVTLSCSPISGHRSVSWYQQTPGQGLQFLFEYFSETQRNKGNFPGRFSGRQFSNSRSEMNVSTLELGDSALYLCASSLDGTGGSQTQYFGPGTRLLVL.

This clonotype came up many times. The J gene is TRBJ2-4, the V gene TRBV20-1; 8 bases align to TRBD2. The germline gives CDR1 DFQATT, CDR2 SNEGSKA (reference sequence). CDR3 length: 13 residues. V lost 3 bases, J lost 9 bases, and 7 bases stayed unmatched. CDR3 loop: CSASSGRGGIQYF. Here the CDR3 DNA reads TGCAGTGCTAGCAGCGGGAGAGGCGGCATTCAGTACTTC.

Ten or more counts support this clonotype. J is TRBJ2-6 and V is TRBV20-1; D might be TRBD1 (7 bases). The CDR3 extends over 19 amino acids. Trimming took off 2 bases at V and 4 bases at J, with 24 bases between the two ends. Germline-derived CDR1 and CDR2 are DFQATT and SNEGSKA (reference sequence). The CDR3 region is CSARPLQGRGGSGANVLTF. The CDR3 nucleotides read TGCAGTGCTAGACCATTACAGGGGCGCGGAGGGTCCGGGGCCAACGTCCTGACTTTC.

This clonotype was counted at least ten times. The chain employs TRBV6-2 or TRBV6-3 and TRBJ2-1; D unclear. Germline V gene lookup returns CDR1 MNHEY and CDR2 SVGEGT. V shed 1 base and J shed 5 bases, with 9 bases lying between them. The CDR3 runs to 14 residues. The CDR3 protein is CASSYWVLNNEQFF. The CDR3 region has the DNA TGTGCCAGCAGTTACTGGGTGTTGAACAATGAGCAGTTCTTC.

This clonotype was recorded many times. The chain has TRBV7-2 and TRBJ1-6, with TRBD1 matching over 9 bases. This CDR3 has 16 residues. Germline V lookup: CDR1 SGHTA, CDR2 FQGNSA. With V trimmed by 6 bases and J by 7 bases, 10 bases remained unmatched. This CDR3 reads CASRSQSGTGNSPLHF. CDR3 nucleotide sequence: TGTGCCAGCAGATCTCAAAGTGGGACAGGGAATTCACCCCTCCACTTT.